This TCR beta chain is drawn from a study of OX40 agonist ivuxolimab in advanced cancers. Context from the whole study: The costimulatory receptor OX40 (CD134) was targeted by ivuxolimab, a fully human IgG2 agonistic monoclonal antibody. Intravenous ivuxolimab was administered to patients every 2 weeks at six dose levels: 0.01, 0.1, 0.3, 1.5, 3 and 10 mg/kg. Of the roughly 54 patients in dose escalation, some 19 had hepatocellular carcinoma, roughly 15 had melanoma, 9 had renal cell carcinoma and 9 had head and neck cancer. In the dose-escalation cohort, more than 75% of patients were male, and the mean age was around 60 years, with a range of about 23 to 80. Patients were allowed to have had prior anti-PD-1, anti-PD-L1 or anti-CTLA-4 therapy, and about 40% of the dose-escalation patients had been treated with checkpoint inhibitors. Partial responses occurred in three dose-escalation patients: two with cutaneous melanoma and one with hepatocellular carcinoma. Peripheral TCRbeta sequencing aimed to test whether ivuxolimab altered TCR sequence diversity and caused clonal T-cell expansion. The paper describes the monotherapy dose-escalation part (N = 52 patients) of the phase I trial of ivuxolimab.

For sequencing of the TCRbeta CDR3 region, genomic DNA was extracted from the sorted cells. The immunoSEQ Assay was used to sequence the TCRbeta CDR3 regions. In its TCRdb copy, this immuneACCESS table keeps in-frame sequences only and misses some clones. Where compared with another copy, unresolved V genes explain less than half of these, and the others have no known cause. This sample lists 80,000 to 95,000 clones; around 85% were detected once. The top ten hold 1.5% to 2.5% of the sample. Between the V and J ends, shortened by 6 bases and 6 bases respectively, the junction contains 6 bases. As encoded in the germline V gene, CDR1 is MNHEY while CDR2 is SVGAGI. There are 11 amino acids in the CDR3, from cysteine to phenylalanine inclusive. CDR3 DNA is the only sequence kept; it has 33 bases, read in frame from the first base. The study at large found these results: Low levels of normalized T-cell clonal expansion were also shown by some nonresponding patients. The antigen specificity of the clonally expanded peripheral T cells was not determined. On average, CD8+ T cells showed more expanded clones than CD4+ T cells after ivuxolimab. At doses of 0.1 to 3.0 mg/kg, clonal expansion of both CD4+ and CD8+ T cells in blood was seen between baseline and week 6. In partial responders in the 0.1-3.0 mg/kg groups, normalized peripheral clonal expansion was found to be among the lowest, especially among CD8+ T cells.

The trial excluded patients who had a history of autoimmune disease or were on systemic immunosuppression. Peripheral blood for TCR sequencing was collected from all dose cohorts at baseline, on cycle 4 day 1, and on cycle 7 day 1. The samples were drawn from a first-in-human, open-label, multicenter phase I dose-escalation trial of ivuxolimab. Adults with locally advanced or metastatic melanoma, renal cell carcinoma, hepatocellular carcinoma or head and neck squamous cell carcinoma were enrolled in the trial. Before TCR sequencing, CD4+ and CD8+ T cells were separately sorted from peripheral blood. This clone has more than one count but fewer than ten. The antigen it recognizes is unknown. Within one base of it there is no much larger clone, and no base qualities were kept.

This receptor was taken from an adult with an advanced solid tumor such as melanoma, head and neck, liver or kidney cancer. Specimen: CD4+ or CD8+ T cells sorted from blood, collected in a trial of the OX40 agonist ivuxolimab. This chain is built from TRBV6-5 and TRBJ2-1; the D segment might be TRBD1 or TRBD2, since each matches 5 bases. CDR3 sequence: CASRRGNEQFF. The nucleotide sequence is TGTGCCAGCAGGAGGGGCAATGAGCAGTTCTTC.